The 25 T cell receptor beta chains in this list originate from one sample, sequenced in a study of T cell responses to AZD1222 COVID-19 vaccine. Assay: immunoSEQ multiplex PCR; the TCRdb copy retains only in-frame clones and omits some. The sample consists of 65,000 to 85,000 clones, approximately 80% of them appearing once. The sample here was peripheral blood, taken on day 0 of AZD1222 vaccination. Receptor source: an adult in good health.

V gene TRBV10-1 combines with J gene TRBJ2-2; maybe TRBD1 (5 bases). This CDR3 comprises 16 residues. Germline-derived CDR1 and CDR2 are WNHNN and SYGVQD (reference sequence). Trimming shortened V by 3 bases and J by 1 base, and 12 bases separated the two germline ends. CDR3 bases: TGCGCCAGCAGTGAACAAGGACACGTGAACACCGGGGAGCTGTTTTTT. This codes for CASSEQGHVNTGELFF.

The chain is built from TRBV19 and TRBJ1-6; 7 bases fit TRBD1. Germline V CDR1 and CDR2: LNHDA, SQIVND (reference sequence). The CDR3 consists of 15 residues. With V trimmed by 5 bases and J by 9 bases, 10 bases remained unmatched. CDR3 nucleotides: TGTGCCAGTAGTCCCCTGGGGCAGGGGGGTTCACCCCTCCACTTT. Translated: CASSPLGQGGSPLHF.

The chain employs TRBV24-1 and TRBJ2-7; unclear D gene. Trimming took 1 base from V and 3 from J, leaving 6 bases between them. The CDR3 extends over 13 amino acids. CDR1 and CDR2 (germline): KGHDR, SFDVKD. The CDR3, as DNA: TGTGCCACCAGTGATTTTTTGGGCTACGAGCAGTACTTC. Its protein product is CATSDFLGYEQYF.

In DNA, the CDR3 is TGCGCCAGCAGCTTGTCTCTGGGATTCAGTGAAGCTTTCTTT. Translation: CASSLSLGFSEAFF. The chain carries TRBV5-1 and TRBJ1-1; D not resolved. The CDR3 contains 14 residues. Trimming left V 1 base short and J 7 bases short, with 14 bases between. Germline CDR1 is SGHRS and CDR2 is YFSETQ.

The J gene is TRBJ2-5, the V gene TRBV11-2, with a weak D call TRBD1 (6 bases). Germline loops: CDR1 SGHAT, CDR2 FQNNGV. The germline V and J ends were trimmed by 5 bases and 5 bases, with 9 bases remaining between them. The length of the CDR3 is 12 residues. As DNA, the CDR3 is TGTGCCAGCAGCGAGGGACATGAGACCCAGTACTTC. Encoded protein: CASSEGHETQYF. Full variable domain (outside the CDR3, taken from reference TRBV11-2 and TRBJ2-5): EAGVAQSPRYKIIEKRQSVAFWCNPISGHATLYWYQQILGQGPKLLIQFQNNGVVDDSQLPKDRFSAERLKGVDSTLKIQPAKLEDSAVYLCASSEGHETQYFGPGTRLLVL.

J is TRBJ2-7 and V is TRBV28; D uncertain. CDR1 is MDHEN and CDR2 is SYDVKM in the germline V gene. The ends were cut back, 7 bases at V and 0 bases at J, with 13 bases in the middle. The CDR3 extends over 14 amino acids. The DNA for the CDR3 is TGTGCCAGCACCCGGACCTTAAGCTCCTACGAGCAGTACTTC. Translated: CASTRTLSSYEQYF.

The chain carries TRBV5-1 and TRBJ2-3, with D perhaps TRBD1 (5 bases). CDR1 and CDR2 from the germline V gene are SGHRS and YFSETQ. V was pared by 2 bases and J by 4 bases, with 17 bases between. The CDR3 runs to 16 residues. Written as DNA, the CDR3 is TGCGCCAGCAGCTTTTCAGGCTCGGCAGGGCCAGATACGCAGTATTTT. It is translated as CASSFSGSAGPDTQYF.

The genes are TRBV28 and TRBJ2-3, with D perhaps TRBD1 or TRBD2 (5 bases each). The CDR3 spans 15 residues. V was clipped by 3 bases and J by 1 base, with 11 bases between them. Germline values: CDR1 MDHEN, CDR2 SYDVKM. The CDR3 DNA follows: TGTGCCAGCAGTTTCGGGGCTGGGGGCACAGATACGCAGTATTTT. Translated, it gives CASSFGAGGTDTQYF. Full variable domain (missing parts from reference TRBV28 and TRBJ2-3): DVKVTQSSRYLVKRTGEKVFLECVQDMDHENMFWYRQDPGLGLRLIYFSYDVKMKEKGDIPEGYSVSREKKERFSLILESASTNQTSMYLCASSFGAGGTDTQYFGPGTRLTVL.

The V gene is TRBV2, the J gene TRBJ1-5; D is undetermined. The V gene's germline CDR1 is SNHLY and CDR2 FYNNEI. The V end lost 4 bases, the J end lost 8 bases, and 9 bases lay between the germline ends. The CDR3 loop spans 12 amino acids. The CDR3 nucleotides are TGTGCCAGCAGTGTAGGTTCGGAGCCCCAGCATTTT. Its protein product is CASSVGSEPQHF.

The chain is built from TRBV6-5 and TRBJ1-2; no firm D call. CDR3 length equals 12 residues. The ends were cut back, 4 bases at V and 7 bases at J, with 10 bases in the middle. Germline assignment: CDR1 MNHEY and CDR2 SVGAGI. Here the CDR3 DNA reads TGTGCCAGCAGTTCCCCGAGGGCTGGCTACACCTTC. Its translation: CASSSPRAGYTF.

This clone showed up just a few times. In DNA, the CDR3 is TGTGCCAGCAGTTTAACAGGGTTGATCTACGAGCAGTACTTC. Encoded protein: CASSLTGLIYEQYF. The chain couples TRBV27 to TRBJ2-7, with D perhaps matching TRBD1 (6 bases). The CDR3 is 14 residues long. V was cut by 2 bases and J by 3 bases, with 11 bases left in between. From germline, CDR1 is MNHEY and CDR2 SMNVEV (reference sequence).

This clone has only a few counts. The rearrangement uses TRBV6-5 and TRBJ2-1; D perhaps matches TRBD2 (6 bases). The CDR3 spans 14 residues. Germline CDR1 MNHEY, CDR2 SVGAGI. Trimming took 6 bases from V and 14 from J, leaving 23 bases between them. CDR3 loop: CASSPEGTGTREFF. The CDR3 nucleotides are TGTGCCAGCAGCCCCGAAGGGACCGGGACTCGCGAGTTCTTC.

The chain is built from TRBV6-2 or TRBV6-3 and TRBJ2-7; 9 nucleotides line up with TRBD1. In germline, CDR1 is MNHEY, CDR2 SVGEGT. CDR3 size: 17 residues. J gave up 2 bases and V 0 bases, and 8 bases lay outside the gene matches. The CDR3: CASSYSTGTGRPYEQYF. CDR3 coding DNA: TGTGCCAGCAGTTACTCGACCGGGACAGGGAGGCCCTACGAGCAGTACTTC.

This chain uses TRBV29-1 with TRBJ2-7; 7 bases align to TRBD1. Germline V CDR1 and CDR2: SQVTM, ANQGSEA. The CDR3 runs 12 residues. V shed 7 bases and J 3 bases; nucleotides not matched to a gene: 6. This CDR3 reads CSARGQIYEQYF. CDR3 bases: TGCAGCGCTCGGGGACAGATCTACGAGCAGTACTTC.

J is TRBJ2-1 and V is TRBV28, with 14 bases fitting TRBD2. The V and J ends lost 6 bases and 7 bases, in that order; junction bases with no gene match: 2. The CDR3 sequence is 14 residues long. Germline V gives CDR1 MDHEN, CDR2 SYDVKM. CDR3 sequence reads: CASRGLAGVNEQFF. The CDR3 region has the DNA TGTGCCAGCAGGGGACTAGCGGGAGTTAATGAGCAGTTCTTC.

This chain joins TRBV6-5 and TRBJ1-4; D remains ambiguous. The CDR3 extends over 15 amino acids. Trimming left V 7 bases short and J 4 bases short, with 16 bases between. Germline values: CDR1 MNHEY, CDR2 SVGAGI. The CDR3, as DNA: TGTGCCAGCAAAATTCTGAGAGGGTATAATGAAAAACTGTTTTTT. This sequence encodes CASKILRGYNEKLFF.

In DNA, the CDR3 is TGCGCCAGCAGCCAATTTACTAGCGGGGCAAACATTCAGTACTTC. Amino acids: CASSQFTSGANIQYF. The chain couples TRBV4-3 to TRBJ2-4; 10 nucleotides match TRBD2. Germline CDR1 LGHNA, CDR2 YSLEER. CDR3 size: 15 residues. V lost 2 bases and J lost 6; bases outside the gene matches: 4.

This clone was counted between two and nine times. This chain connects TRBV5-8 to TRBJ2-7, with 9 positions matching TRBD1. The V gene end was trimmed by 0 bases and the J gene end by 4 bases; junction bases not matched to a gene: 2. This CDR3 contains 14 residues. Germline values: CDR1 SGHTS, CDR2 YDEGEE. In DNA, the CDR3 is TGTGCCAGCAGCTTGGACAGGGGGCCGTACGAGCAGTACTTC. Protein product: CASSLDRGPYEQYF.

This clone was observed a few times. The V call is TRBV29-1, the J call TRBJ1-5; D possibly corresponds to TRBD1 (5 bases). The CDR3 has 14 amino acids. CDR1 is SQVTM, CDR2 ANQGSEA, per germline. Trimming left V 4 bases short and J 6 bases short, with 16 bases between. In DNA, the CDR3 is TGCAGCGTTGTAGGACACGGTGAGGGTCAGCCCCAGCATTTT. Protein product: CSVVGHGEGQPQHF.

This clone was detected only a few times. CDR3 residues: CASRKRDRGNTIYF. The CDR3 nucleotides read TGTGCCAGCAGAAAACGGGACAGGGGAAACACCATATATTTT. The chain has TRBV5-6 and TRBJ1-3; TRBD1 aligns across 8 bases. Germline CDR1 and CDR2: SGHDT and YYEEEE. Trimming at V came to 5 bases and at J to 4 bases, leaving 5 bases not matched to a gene. The length of the CDR3 is 14 residues.

The chain combines TRBV30 with TRBJ1-6, with D possibly being TRBD1 (5 bases). The CDR3 extends over 15 amino acids. Trimming cost V 3 bases and J 2 bases, with 11 bases left between them. Germline V gene lookup returns CDR1 GTSNPN and CDR2 SVGIG (reference sequence). The CDR3 DNA is TGTGCCTGGAGCTCCGCAGGGACCTATAATTCACCCCTCCACTTT. This translates into CAWSSAGTYNSPLHF.

V usage is TRBV7-2 and J usage is TRBJ2-7, with D possibly matching TRBD2 (6 bases). Deletions cut 8 bases from V and 1 base from J, with 15 bases between. This CDR3 is built from 14 residues. CDR1 and CDR2 (germline): SGHTA, FQGNSA. Here the CDR3 DNA reads TGTGCCAGCGGGCGGGGCCCTACTTCCTACGAGCAGTACTTC. Amino acids: CASGRGPTSYEQYF. The full variable domain, with the rest looked up from reference TRBV7-2 and TRBJ2-7, is GAGVSQSPSNKVTEKGKDVELRCDPISGHTALYWYRQSLGQGLEFLIYFQGNSAPDKSGLPSDRFSAERTGGSVSTLTIQRTQQEDSAVYLCASGRGPTSYEQYFGPGTRLTVT.

This rearrangement joins TRBV14 to TRBJ2-7; D unclear. V gave up 0 bases and J gave up 6 bases, with 12 bases separating them. There are 14 residues in the CDR3. The germline gives CDR1 SGHDN, CDR2 FVKESK. CDR3 region: CASSQDKLSIEQYF. As DNA, the CDR3 is TGTGCCAGCAGCCAAGATAAGTTAAGCATCGAGCAGTACTTC.

The gene calls are TRBV29-1 and TRBJ1-2, with unresolved D. Germline V gene data show CDR1 as SQVTM and CDR2 as ANQGSEA. The CDR3 covers 11 residues. The V end was cut by 3 bases, the J end by 8 bases, with 10 bases between. The CDR3 protein is CSVDDEVGYTF. CDR3 nucleotides: TGCAGCGTTGACGATGAGGTCGGCTACACCTTC.

The chain is built from TRBV15 and TRBJ1-2; D unresolved. The CDR3 is 15 amino acids. V gave up 1 base and J gave up 3 bases, with 12 bases separating them. Germline-derived CDR1 and CDR2 are LNHNV and YYDKDF (reference sequence). The CDR3 DNA sequence: TGTGCCACCAGCAGAGTAAAAGGGCAGGACTATGGCTACACCTTC. This encodes CATSRVKGQDYGYTF.